This paragraph covers one T cell receptor (beta chain) sequence. Its specificity is unknown. Germline V gives CDR1 SGHRS, CDR2 YFSETQ. This CDR3 has 14 residues. V was cut by 7 bases and J by 3 bases, with 17 bases left in between. The table came from immunoSEQ multiplex PCR; TCRdb's copy has only in-frame clones and leaves some out. The table has around 20,000 clones, 76% seen once. The sample comes from a study of OX40 agonist ivuxolimab in advanced cancers. As for the study in general: Allowance was made for prior anti-PD-1, anti-PD-L1 or anti-CTLA-4 therapy, and about 37% had some.

Study observations and caveats: In the 0.1 to 3.0 mg/kg range, CD4+ and CD8+ blood T cells had expanded clonally by week 6. Which antigen the expanded peripheral T cells recognized is unknown.

This chain connects TRBV5-1 to TRBJ2-7; D may be TRBD1 or TRBD2 (5 bases each). This specimen consisted of CD4+ or CD8+ T cells sorted from blood, obtained in a trial of the OX40 agonist ivuxolimab. The clonotype comes from an adult with an advanced solid tumor such as melanoma, head and neck, liver or kidney cancer. CDR3 in DNA: TGCGCCAGCGACTCACGGGACGATAGCTACGAGCAGTACTTC. Translated: CASDSRDDSYEQYF.